These T cell receptor beta chains were read from a single sample in a study of beta chain features in type 1 diabetes. TCRdb's table, derived via immunoSEQ multiplex PCR, lists solely in-frame clones and lacks some. The sample lists hundreds of thousands of clones; 17% were seen once. Sequenced sample: naive CD4+ T cells from blood. The source of these receptors is a woman between 18 and 30 years old in good health. Both conserved end residues are part of each CDR3. Fields, in order: J gene, clone size, D gene, V gene, CDR3 protein, CDR3 DNA. The D gene is left open where the match is weak. Expanded clones are given a class, and other clones once, few, many or no size at all.

J gene: TRBJ1-1; clone size: -; D gene: -; V gene: TRBV7-2; CDR3 protein: CASSLAGGRTEAFF; CDR3 DNA: TGTGCCAGCAGCTTAGCCGGGGGGCGGACTGAAGCTTTCTTT
J gene: TRBJ2-1; clone size: few; D gene: TRBD2; V gene: TRBV6-1; CDR3 protein: CASSGASGSSYNEQFF; CDR3 DNA: TGTGCCAGCAGTGGCGCTAGCGGGAGTTCCTACAATGAGCAGTTCTTC
J gene: TRBJ2-7; clone size: -; D gene: -; V gene: TRBV5-5; CDR3 protein: CASSFEHYEQYF; CDR3 DNA: TGTGCCAGCAGCTTTGAACACTACGAGCAGTACTTC
J gene: TRBJ1-5; clone size: few; D gene: -; V gene: TRBV27; CDR3 protein: CASSFPGQGFLSNQPQHF; CDR3 DNA: TGTGCCAGCAGTTTTCCCGGGCAGGGCTTTCTGAGCAATCAGCCCCAGCATTTT
J gene: TRBJ2-1; clone size: few; D gene: -; V gene: TRBV25-1; CDR3 protein: CASSQDRISYNEQFF; CDR3 DNA: TGTGCCAGCAGTCAGGACAGAATCTCCTACAATGAGCAGTTCTTC
J gene: TRBJ2-7; clone size: -; D gene: TRBD2; V gene: TRBV5-1; CDR3 protein: CASSFRAGGSAEQNF; CDR3 DNA: TGCGCCAGCAGCTTTCGGGCGGGAGGATCAGCGGAACAGAACTTC
J gene: TRBJ2-1; clone size: -; D gene: TRBD2; V gene: TRBV7-8; CDR3 protein: CASSLAGLAGAHEQFF; CDR3 DNA: TGTGCCAGCAGCTTAGCAGGACTAGCGGGAGCCCATGAGCAGTTCTTC
J gene: TRBJ2-7; clone size: -; D gene: TRBD1; V gene: TRBV18; CDR3 protein: CASSPSGTVYEQYF; CDR3 DNA: TGTGCCAGCTCACCTTCCGGGACAGTCTACGAGCAGTACTTC
J gene: TRBJ2-1; clone size: -; D gene: -; V gene: TRBV7-2; CDR3 protein: CASSLDRELEQFF; CDR3 DNA: TGTGCCAGCAGCTTAGACAGGGAATTGGAGCAGTTCTTC
J gene: TRBJ2-3; clone size: -; D gene: -; V gene: TRBV4-2; CDR3 protein: CASSQDRGSGDTQYF; CDR3 DNA: TGTGCCAGCAGCCAAGATCGGGGGTCAGGAGATACGCAGTATTTT
J gene: TRBJ2-2; clone size: few; D gene: TRBD2; V gene: TRBV5-1; CDR3 protein: CASSLQGTSEAGELFF; CDR3 DNA: TGCGCCAGCAGCTTACAGGGGACTAGCGAAGCCGGGGAGCTGTTTTTT
J gene: TRBJ1-2; clone size: few; D gene: -; V gene: TRBV2; CDR3 protein: CASSRETLGGYTF; CDR3 DNA: TGTGCCAGCAGTAGGGAGACCTTAGGCGGCTACACCTTC